These 5 T cell receptor beta chains were all obtained from the same sample, sequenced in a study of T cells after yellow fever vaccination. TCRdb re-called the 5' RACE reads through MiXCR, storing one row per CDR3 protein. The sample lists some 30,000 distinct CDR3 sequences, about 4.6% seen once, with around 45% in the top ten. Source: CD8+ T cells sorted from PBMCs, taken 5 days after the yellow fever booster vaccination. The receptors here all came from a man younger than 40 who received the YFV17D yellow fever vaccine.

This clonotype has at least ten counts. The J gene is TRBJ2-5, the V gene TRBV3-1; D perhaps matches TRBD1 (5 bases). Trimming pared 0 bases from V and 4 bases from J, leaving 15 bases between. Germline CDR1 LGHDT, CDR2 YNNKEL (reference sequence). The CDR3 covers 16 residues. CDR3 nucleotide sequence: TGTGCCAGCAGCCAAGATTGGGCCAGGGTTGGAGAGACCCAGTACTTC. It yields the protein CASSQDWARVGETQYF.

This clonotype was seen ten or more times. The CDR3 DNA reads TGTGCCAGCAGCTTGAGTCTCTCGCCTAGGGACGAGCAGTACTTC. This encodes CASSLSLSPRDEQYF. This chain links TRBV5-4 with TRBJ2-7; no clear D gene. The CDR3 is 15 amino acids. Deletions cut 1 base from V and 5 bases from J, with 16 bases between. Per the germline V gene, CDR1 is SGHNT and CDR2 is YYREEE (reference sequence).

This clonotype was counted ten times or more. The genes are TRBV27 and TRBJ2-3, with D unclear. Germline V gene data show CDR1 as MNHEY and CDR2 as SMNVEV (reference sequence). V shed 6 bases and J shed 10 bases, with 11 bases lying between them. This CDR3 has 11 residues. CDR3: CASSIGYAQYF. The CDR3 bases are TGTGCCAGCAGCATTGGGTATGCGCAGTATTTT.

This clonotype was recorded at least ten times. The chain joins TRBV29-1 to TRBJ2-5, with 7 nucleotides matching TRBD2. This CDR3 is built from 15 residues. V lost 4 bases, J lost 5 bases, and 13 bases stayed unmatched. CDR1 is SQVTM, CDR2 ANQGSEA, per germline. The CDR3 DNA follows: TGCAGCGTTGTTAGGGCGGGAGAGTCCTGGGAGACCCAGTACTTC. It codes for CSVVRAGESWETQYF.

This clonotype was counted ten times or more. The V gene is TRBV12-3 or TRBV12-4, the J gene TRBJ2-3, with 9 bases aligning to TRBD1. The trim removed 5 bases at V and 6 bases at J, leaving 0 bases unmatched. This CDR3 has 12 residues. The CDR3 nucleotides are TGTGCCAGCAGTGGACAGGGGGATACGCAGTATTTT. It encodes CASSGQGDTQYF.